Listed here are 19 T cell receptor beta chains from one sample, sequenced in a study of Ad26.COV2.S vaccination and SARS-CoV-2 variants. Method: immunoSEQ multiplex PCR; TCRdb's copy keeps in-frame clones and lacks some. The sample has about 320,000 clones; about nine tenths are singletons. Treatment noted: about 20 received Ad26.COV2.S at low or high dose, single or two shots; about 5 received placebo; per-sample allocation not given. Repertoires come from day 63 after the first vaccine or placebo injection. This specimen was peripheral blood, taken in a trial of Ad26.COV2.S vaccine versus placebo. These receptors all stem from a person aged 18-60 years who received the Ad26.COV2.S COVID-19 vaccine or a placebo.

Written as DNA, the CDR3 is TGTGCCTGGGGTCTAATGATCACAGATACGCAGTATTTT. Its protein product is CAWGLMITDTQYF. This chain uses TRBV30 with TRBJ2-3; D not certain. The CDR3 has 13 residues. In germline, CDR1 is GTSNPN, CDR2 SVGIG (reference sequence). V lost 5 bases, J lost 2 bases, and 11 bases lay in between. Drawing the rest from reference TRBV30 and TRBJ2-3, the complete variable domain is SQTIHQWPATLVQPVGSPLSLECTVEGTSNPNLYWYRQAAGRGLQLLFYSVGIGQISSEVPQNLSASRPQDRQFILSSKKLLLSDSGFYLCAWGLMITDTQYFGPGTRLTVL.

The chain uses TRBV3-1 (or the pseudogene TRBV3-2) and TRBJ1-2; 10 bases are shared with TRBD1. The germline gives CDR1 LGHDT, CDR2 YNNKEL (reference sequence). Trimming took 4 bases from V and 7 from J; bases not matched to a gene: 6. The CDR3 extends over 14 amino acids. The CDR3, as DNA: TGTGCCAGCAGCCCAATGACAGGGGGCTTTGGCTACACCTTC. Translated, it gives CASSPMTGGFGYTF.

The chain has TRBV27 and TRBJ1-5; possibly TRBD1 for D (6 bases). The V gene lost 8 bases and the J gene lost 9 bases, with 29 bases spanning the gap. The length of the CDR3 is 17 residues. Germline CDR1 MNHEY, CDR2 SMNVEV (reference sequence). CDR3 amino acids: CASPPSPSTGAVGPQHF. The DNA of the CDR3 is TGTGCCAGCCCCCCTTCCCCCTCGACAGGAGCCGTAGGGCCCCAGCATTTT.

This chain connects TRBV6-5 to TRBJ2-3; 9 bases fit TRBD2. This CDR3 spans 13 amino acids. Trimming removed 9 bases from V and 1 base from J; junction bases left unmatched: 2. In germline, CDR1 is MNHEY, CDR2 SVGAGI. The CDR3 sequence: CASASGGTDTQYF. As DNA, the CDR3 is TGTGCCAGTGCTAGCGGGGGCACAGATACGCAGTATTTT.

The rearrangement links TRBV2 to TRBJ2-7, with D perhaps TRBD1 (6 bases). The V end lost 7 bases, the J end lost 2 bases, and 18 bases lay between the germline ends. This CDR3 spans 15 amino acids. The germline V gene has CDR1 SNHLY and CDR2 FYNNEI. The CDR3 DNA reads TGTGCCAGCAATACCGACAGGTTGTCGGCCTACGAGCAGTACTTC. It yields the protein CASNTDRLSAYEQYF.

The chain employs TRBV4-1 and TRBJ1-3; 8 bases are shared with TRBD1. With 2 bases clipped from V and 1 base from J, the junction kept 19 bases outside the gene matches. There are 21 residues in the CDR3. Per germline, CDR1 MGHRA and CDR2 YSYEKL. CDR3 in amino acids: CASSQQPGQGYLQDSGNTIYF. CDR3 bases: TGCGCCAGCAGCCAACAACCTGGACAGGGCTACTTACAAGATTCTGGAAACACCATATATTTT.

The chain employs TRBV5-4 and TRBJ2-5; D unresolved. V lost 4 bases to trimming and J lost 3 bases, with 10 bases between them. Germline V gene sequence: CDR1 SGHNT, CDR2 YYREEE (reference sequence). CDR3 length: 13 amino acids. CDR3 nucleotide sequence: TGTGCCAGCAGCCCTCCGGGCGAAGAGACCCAGTACTTC. Its protein is CASSPPGEETQYF.

This clone was detected only once. The CDR3 DNA reads as TGTGCCAGCAGCTTCTTAGTGCTTTCTGGCTACACCTTC. This encodes CASSFLVLSGYTF. The J gene is TRBJ1-2, the V gene TRBV5-5; no definite D call. The CDR3 contains 13 residues. From germline, CDR1 is SGHKS and CDR2 YYEKEE (reference sequence). Trimming stripped 2 bases from V and 7 bases from J, with 12 bases between.

This chain connects TRBV6-1 to TRBJ1-3, with D unresolved. Between the trimmed V and J ends, which lost 3 bases and 4 bases, there was a span of 13 bases. CDR1 and CDR2 from the germline V gene are MNHNS and SASEGT. The CDR3 totals 15 residues. CDR3 region: CASSDLPLAGNTIYF. Here the CDR3 DNA reads TGTGCCAGCAGTGACCTACCCCTTGCGGGAAACACCATATATTTT.

This sequence joins TRBV19 and TRBJ1-5; D remains unclear. The CDR3 runs to 18 residues. Germline V gene data show CDR1 as LNHDA and CDR2 as SQIVND (reference sequence). Deletions cut 3 bases from V and 0 bases from J, with 18 bases between. The CDR3 region is CASSIMGLTDYSNQPQHF. The CDR3 DNA sequence: TGTGCCAGTAGTATTATGGGTCTGACTGATTATAGCAATCAGCCCCAGCATTTT.

The chain is built from TRBV7-9 and TRBJ2-2; D is possibly TRBD2 (5 bases). CDR3 length: 15 amino acids. V lost 5 bases and J 4 bases, leaving 14 bases between the germline ends. Germline lookup yields CDR1 SEHNR and CDR2 FQNEAQ (reference sequence). The CDR3 loop is CASSHGLFLTGELFF. CDR3 nucleotide sequence: TGTGCCAGCAGCCATGGACTTTTCCTCACCGGGGAGCTGTTTTTT.

The rearrangement uses TRBV4-1 and TRBJ1-1, with TRBD1 matching 7 bases. Germline CDR1 is MGHRA and CDR2 is YSYEKL. V shed 4 bases and J 1 base; nucleotides not matched to a gene: 9. CDR3 length equals 16 residues. CDR3: CASSPSTGTGNTEAFF. The CDR3, as DNA: TGCGCCAGCAGCCCGTCGACAGGGACTGGGAACACTGAAGCTTTCTTT.

The J gene is TRBJ2-1, the V gene TRBV11-3, with D perhaps TRBD1 (6 bases). V was trimmed by 5 bases and J by 2 bases, leaving 16 bases between them. From germline, CDR1 is SGHNT and CDR2 YENEEA. The CDR3 length is 16 residues. CDR3 in amino acids: CASSPPLTGAYNEQFF. The CDR3 DNA reads TGTGCCAGCAGCCCTCCCTTGACAGGCGCCTACAATGAGCAGTTCTTC.

The J gene is TRBJ2-1, the V gene TRBV27, with unresolved D. CDR1 is MNHEY and CDR2 is SMNVEV in the germline V gene (reference sequence). V was clipped by 0 bases and J by 2 bases, with 2 bases between them. The CDR3 spans 13 residues. The CDR3 is CASSLSPYNEQFF. CDR3 in DNA: TGTGCCAGCAGTTTATCACCCTACAATGAGCAGTTCTTC.

V and J are TRBV7-3 and TRBJ2-1; 14 positions agree with TRBD2. Trimming took 5 bases from V and 8 from J; bases not matched to a gene: 2. Germline V gene data show CDR1 as SGHTA and CDR2 as FQGTGA. CDR3 length equals 14 residues. The CDR3 DNA is TGTGCCAGCAGCCTGGGACTAGCGGGAGATGAGCAGTTCTTC. This gives the protein CASSLGLAGDEQFF.

This CDR3 reads CATSSLTFLSAANTGELFF. CDR3 bases: TGTGCCACCAGCAGTCTCACCTTTCTGTCCGCCGCGAACACCGGGGAGCTGTTTTTT. The rearrangement joins TRBV15 to TRBJ2-2; D call uncertain. The CDR3 extends over 19 amino acids. Deletions cut 3 bases from V and 0 bases from J, with 20 bases between. The V gene's germline CDR1 is LNHNV and CDR2 YYDKDF (reference sequence).

In this sample, this clone turned up once. The chain carries TRBV7-2 and TRBJ2-3; D unclear. CDR1 is SGHTA and CDR2 is FQGNSA in the germline V gene. CDR3 size: 13 residues. Trimming cost V 11 bases and J 4 bases, with 16 bases left between them. CDR3 amino acids: CASSPGRADTQYF. The CDR3 nucleotides are TGTGCCTCCTCCCCAGGCAGAGCAGATACGCAGTATTTT. The full variable domain, in which reference TRBV7-2 and TRBJ2-3 provide the parts outside the CDR3, is GAGVSQSPSNKVTEKGKDVELRCDPISGHTALYWYRQSLGQGLEFLIYFQGNSAPDKSGLPSDRFSAERTGGSVSTLTIQRTQQEDSAVYLCASSPGRADTQYFGPGTRLTVL.

This rearrangement joins TRBV6-2 or TRBV6-3 to TRBJ2-5; 9 bases match TRBD2. V shed 5 bases, J shed 4 bases, and the junction held 11 bases outside the gene matches. This CDR3 has 16 amino acids. Germline V CDR1 and CDR2: MNHEY, SVGEGT. The CDR3 is CASSAPLAGTRETQYF. The CDR3 DNA is TGTGCCAGCAGTGCCCCCCTAGCGGGGACCCGAGAGACCCAGTACTTC.

CDR3 sequence (DNA): TGTGCCAGTAGTATCTTTGGGACAGGGGGCGCGTACGGCACTGAAGCTTTCTTT. Protein: CASSIFGTGGAYGTEAFF. This chain joins TRBV19 and TRBJ1-1, with TRBD1 matching over 12 bases. The CDR3 sequence is 18 residues long. The V gene end was trimmed by 3 bases and the J gene end by 4 bases; junction bases not matched to a gene: 12. Germline-derived CDR1 and CDR2 are LNHDA and SQIVND (reference sequence).